This T cell receptor (beta chain) was sequenced in a study of blood T cell repertoires in COVID-19. For the study at large: Sites across the United States, Italy and Spain contributed samples from acute and convalescent COVID-19. Sources were T cells, B-cell-depleted T cells, or PBMCs; the material itself was cDNA or gDNA.

Original methodology: Amplified reference gene primers provided the basis for estimating nucleated cell counts. Libraries were prepared by immunoSEQ multiplex PCR; TCRdb keeps only in-frame clonotypes and omits some of them. Clone size and V and J calls were adopted from that table, with D and trimming inferred from the DNA. Of about 230,000 clones in the sample, around 84% were seen once. Sequencing input: peripheral blood. This clonotype was sampled from a man aged 35-49 years who had recovered from COVID-19.

CDR3 sequence: CASSLGADYEQYF. The CDR3 region has the DNA TGTGCCAGCAGCTTGGGGGCCGACTACGAGCAGTACTTC. This chain links TRBV5-4 with TRBJ2-7; no firm D call. This CDR3 region has 13 residues. The germline CDR1 and CDR2 sequences are SGHNT and YYREEE (reference sequence). The V end was cut by 0 bases, the J end by 3 bases, with 7 bases between.